Listed here are 26 T cell receptor beta chains from one sample, sequenced in a study of identical twins. Using its own MiXCR run on the 5' RACE reads, TCRdb lists one record per CDR3 protein. The data contain around 1.7 million distinct CDR3 sequences, under 35% of them singletons. The sequenced sample was cord blood. All receptors derive from a newborn girl in good health.

In nucleotides, the CDR3 is TGTGCCAGCAGTTTACGGGCTAGCGGGAAAAATGAGCAGTACTTC. It specifies CASSLRASGKNEQYF. The chain carries TRBV27 and TRBJ2-5; TRBD2 matches at 9 bases. The CDR3 spans 15 residues. Germline V CDR1 and CDR2: MNHEY, SMNVEV (reference sequence). The junction had 12 bases not matched to a gene; V was cut back by 2 bases and J by 11 bases.

This clonotype was detected only once. With a much larger clone just one base away, this may be a read error. This rearrangement joins TRBV29-1 to TRBJ2-7; 7 positions agree with TRBD1. CDR3 size: 13 residues. The germline CDR1 and CDR2 sequences are SQVTM and ANQGSEA. The ends lost 5 bases at V and 2 bases at J; junction bases unmatched: 6. This CDR3 is CSVSGQAPYEQYF. In nucleotides, the CDR3 is TGCAGCGTTTCAGGACAGGCCCCCTACGAGCAGTACTTC.

The chain links TRBV6-1 to TRBJ1-5; tentatively, D is TRBD1 (6 bases). V was pared by 6 bases and J by 0 bases, with 15 bases between. The CDR3 contains 16 residues. Germline V gene data show CDR1 as MNHNS and CDR2 as SASEGT. In DNA form, the CDR3 reads TGTGCCAGCAGGAGGGGGGCTCCCTATAGCAATCAGCCCCAGCATTTT. It codes for CASRRGAPYSNQPQHF.

This clonotype is a singleton in its sample. The CDR3 nucleotides are TGTGCCAGCAGCGTCCGCACTGAAGCTTTCTTT. It is translated as CASSVRTEAFF. The V call is TRBV9, the J call TRBJ1-1; D call uncertain. This CDR3 contains 11 residues. Germline lookup yields CDR1 SGDLS and CDR2 YYNGEE. V dropped 2 bases and J dropped 4 bases, with 3 bases sitting between them.

This clonotype was observed a handful of times. This chain connects TRBV9 to TRBJ1-2; D remains unclear. The CDR3 extends over 14 amino acids. Germline CDR1 reads SGDLS; CDR2 reads YYNGEE. V lost 0 bases to trimming and J lost 6 bases, with 12 bases between them. CDR3 region: CASSVASVMDGYTF. CDR3 coding DNA: TGTGCCAGCAGCGTAGCTTCGGTTATGGATGGCTACACCTTC.

This clonotype was picked up a small number of times. No DNA is shown, since the ends of the CDR3 on it are uncertain; the CDR3 is the one TCRdb lists. The chain links TRBV21-1 to TRBJ2-3. TRBV21-1 constitutes a pseudogene. The CDR3 is 16 amino acids in total, end residues counted. The CDR3 region is CASSKVWGCGTDTQYF.

This chain uses TRBV5-6 with TRBJ2-5, with a weak D call TRBD2 (6 bases). This CDR3 has 15 residues. Germline V gives CDR1 SGHDT, CDR2 YYEEEE. V lost 4 bases to trimming and J lost 11 bases, with 24 bases between them. The chain's CDR3 is CASSPIEPQDYGQYF. In DNA form, the CDR3 reads TGTGCCAGCAGCCCCATCGAACCTCAGGACTACGGGCAGTACTTC.

This clonotype was seen more than once but under ten times. The chain joins TRBV20-1 to TRBJ1-5, with a possible D match to TRBD1 (5 bases). This CDR3 comprises 17 residues. Germline lookup yields CDR1 DFQATT and CDR2 SNEGSKA (reference sequence). V was shortened by 6 bases and J by 0 bases, with 21 bases between the two germline ends. The CDR3 spells CSAVRDPPSYSNQPQHF. The DNA for the CDR3 is TGCAGTGCGGTTCGGGACCCCCCCTCCTATAGCAATCAGCCCCAGCATTTT.

The chain uses TRBV7-8 and TRBJ2-2, with 7 bases lining up with TRBD2. The CDR3 spans 15 residues. The ends lost 4 bases at V and 2 bases at J; junction bases unmatched: 4. Germline CDR1 is SGHVS and CDR2 is FQNEAQ. CDR3 nucleotides: TGTGCCAGCAGCTCGGGACTATATAACACCGGGGAGCTGTTTTTT. Translated: CASSSGLYNTGELFF.

The CDR3 DNA sequence: TGTGCCACCAGCAGGGGACTAGCGGGACTCCCCATCACAGATACGCAGTATTTT. This translates into CATSRGLAGLPITDTQYF. J is TRBJ2-3 and V is TRBV15; TRBD2 aligns across 13 bases. The germline V gene has CDR1 LNHNV and CDR2 YYDKDF (reference sequence). The CDR3 has 18 residues. The V gene end was trimmed by 3 bases and the J gene end by 2 bases; junction bases not matched to a gene: 8.

The table lists this clonotype with a few counts. This chain links TRBV28 with TRBJ2-7; a possible D gene is TRBD1 (6 bases). Germline loops: CDR1 MDHEN, CDR2 SYDVKM. Trimming removed 7 bases at V and 5 bases at J, with 15 bases between. CDR3 length: 13 amino acids. In nucleotides, the CDR3 is TGTGCCAGCATGCGACAGGCTTGGGACGAGCAGTACTTC. Its translation is CASMRQAWDEQYF.

This clonotype turned up a few times. The chain has TRBV5-6 and TRBJ2-7; D not resolved. This CDR3 contains 13 residues. Germline-derived CDR1 and CDR2 are SGHDT and YYEEEE. V lost 1 base, J lost 3 bases, and 8 bases lay in between. CDR3 DNA sequence: TGTGCCAGCAGCTTGTTAAACGGCTACGAGCAGTACTTC. The encoded protein is CASSLLNGYEQYF.

Concerning this clonotype: A much larger clone differs by one base, so this may be a read error. The chain has TRBV20-1 and TRBJ2-3, with D tentatively TRBD2 (5 bases). Germline-derived CDR1 and CDR2 are DFQATT and SNEGSKA (reference sequence). The CDR3 runs 14 residues. The ends were cut back, 0 bases at V and 1 base at J, with 8 bases in the middle. CDR3 in DNA: TGCAGTGCTAGAGAACCAGCGGGCACAGATACGCAGTATTTT. It codes for CSAREPAGTDTQYF.

DNA of the CDR3: TGCGCCAGCAGCTGGGACAGGGACAACTATGGCTACACCTTC. The encoded protein is CASSWDRDNYGYTF. The chain has TRBV5-1 and TRBJ1-2; TRBD1 matches 9 bases. With 3 bases clipped from V and 2 bases from J, the junction kept 2 bases outside the gene matches. The CDR3 spans 14 residues. CDR1 SGHRS and CDR2 YFSETQ come from the germline V gene. The variable domain in full, completed from reference TRBV5-1 and TRBJ1-2, reads KAGVTQTPRYLIKTRGQQVTLSCSPISGHRSVSWYQQTPGQGLQFLFEYFSETQRNKGNFPGRFSGRQFSNSRSEMNVSTLELGDSALYLCASSWDRDNYGYTFGSGTRLTVV.

Details on this clonotype: A read error may explain this, as a much larger clone is one base away. V is TRBV29-1 and J is TRBJ2-7; D remains ambiguous. The end of the DNA aligns better with TRBJ2-5, so the J call may be wrong. CDR1 is SQVTM and CDR2 is ANQGSEA in the germline V gene. The CDR3 is 13 amino acids. The CDR3 loop is CSVVRLGVETQYF. In nucleotides, the CDR3 is TGCAGCGTTGTGAGGCTTGGGGTTGAGACCCAGTACTTC.

The chain couples TRBV6-6 to TRBJ1-2; D is ambiguous. The germline V gene encodes CDR1 MNHNY and CDR2 SVGAGI (reference sequence). The CDR3 contains 14 residues. Trimming left V 5 bases short and J 4 bases short, with 14 bases between. Here the CDR3 reads CASSRRSGGYGYTF. CDR3 DNA sequence: TGTGCCAGCAGTCGAAGGTCAGGAGGCTATGGCTACACCTTC.

The table lists this clonotype with many counts. V gene TRBV7-9 combines with J gene TRBJ2-7; D not resolved. This CDR3 region has 14 residues. Germline V gene data show CDR1 as SEHNR and CDR2 as FQNEAQ (reference sequence). V was pared by 3 bases and J by 0 bases, with 9 bases between. CDR3 sequence reads: CASSLTVSSYEQYF. The CDR3 DNA reads as TGTGCCAGCAGCTTGACGGTCAGCTCCTACGAGCAGTACTTC. Looking up the rest from reference TRBV7-9 and TRBJ2-7 gives the full variable domain: DTGVSQNPRHKITKRGQNVTFRCDPISEHNRLYWYRQTLGQGPEFLTYFQNEAQLEKSRLLSDRFSAERPKGSFSTLEIQRTEQGDSAMYLCASSLTVSSYEQYFGPGTRLTVT.

The rearrangement joins TRBV20-1 to TRBJ2-1; TRBD1 matches 10 bases. The CDR3 consists of 16 residues. Germline V lookup: CDR1 DFQATT, CDR2 SNEGSKA (reference sequence). Trimming cost V 0 bases and J 7 bases; bases outside gene matches: 9. CDR3 coding DNA: TGCAGTGCTAGAGATGGCGACAGGGGGCTATGGAATGAGCAGTTCTTC. Amino acids: CSARDGDRGLWNEQFF.

V and J are TRBV5-6 and TRBJ1-2; possible D gene TRBD1, 6 bases. V shed 3 bases and J shed 0 bases, with 12 bases lying between them. The CDR3 is 15 residues long. The germline V gene has CDR1 SGHDT and CDR2 YYEEEE. For the CDR3, the DNA is TGTGCCAGCAGCTCCGGGGGGGCAGCTAACTATGGCTACACCTTC. This codes for CASSSGGAANYGYTF.

The CDR3 coding sequence is TGTGCCAGCAGCCGGTTCAGGGGATCACGTACAGAGACCCAGTTCTTC. It encodes CASSRFRGSRTETQFF. V is TRBV14 and J is TRBJ2-1; tentative D call: TRBD1 (6 bases). The germline V and J ends were trimmed by 4 bases and 13 bases, with 26 bases remaining between them. CDR1 and CDR2 from the germline V gene are SGHDN and FVKESK. The CDR3 is made up of 16 amino acids.

J is TRBJ1-5 and V is TRBV10-2; D not certain. The CDR3 has 14 amino acids. CDR1 and CDR2 from the germline V gene are WSHSY and SAAADI. Trimming pared 3 bases from V and 2 bases from J, leaving 8 bases between. The CDR3 is CASSDIDGNQPQHF. CDR3 DNA sequence: TGCGCCAGCAGTGACATCGATGGCAATCAGCCCCAGCATTTT.

There are a few counts of this clonotype. CDR3 region: CSASRQIGYGYTF. CDR3 in DNA: TGCAGTGCTAGCCGACAGATTGGGTATGGCTACACCTTC. The gene calls are TRBV20-1 and TRBJ1-2, with D possibly matching TRBD1 (5 bases). Germline assignment: CDR1 DFQATT and CDR2 SNEGSKA (reference sequence). The V and J ends lost 3 bases and 5 bases respectively, with 13 bases between them. This CDR3 has 13 amino acids.

The V and J genes are TRBV6-5 and TRBJ1-6; TRBD1 agrees at 7 bases. The V segment lost 6 bases and the J segment 7 bases; nucleotides outside the gene matches: 9. Per germline, CDR1 MNHEY and CDR2 SVGAGI. The CDR3 is 15 residues long. CDR3 in DNA: TGTGCCAGCAGACGGATTCGACAGGGAAATTCACCCCTCCACTTT. Protein product: CASRRIRQGNSPLHF.

This clonotype has more than one count but fewer than ten. This chain connects TRBV12-3 or TRBV12-4 to TRBJ2-2, with 13 bases aligning to TRBD2. V trimming: 5 bases; J trimming: 4 bases; junction bases outside the gene matches: 7. The CDR3 loop spans 17 amino acids. CDR3 sequence (DNA): TGTGCCAGCAGTCGTACTAGCGGGAGGGCCTCCACCGGGGAGCTGTTTTTT. It yields the protein CASSRTSGRASTGELFF.

This clonotype was found a few times. V is TRBV6-1 and J is TRBJ1-2; 8 bases agree with TRBD1. The ends lost 2 bases at V and 6 bases at J; junction bases unmatched: 5. CDR3 length: 14 residues. Looked up from germline, CDR1 is MNHNS and CDR2 is SASEGT. In DNA, the CDR3 is TGTGCCAGCAGTGAACGGACAGGGATGGATGGCTACACCTTC. Translated: CASSERTGMDGYTF.

This clonotype appeared a few times. V gene TRBV6-5 combines with J gene TRBJ2-7, with TRBD1 matching 9 bases. The junction had 1 base not matched to a gene; V was cut back by 2 bases and J by 2 bases. The germline gives CDR1 MNHEY, CDR2 SVGAGI. CDR3 size: 14 residues. The chain's CDR3 is CASSYDRGAYEQYF. Here the CDR3 DNA reads TGTGCCAGCAGTTACGACAGGGGGGCCTACGAGCAGTACTTC.